This is a list of T cell receptor beta chains from one sample in a study of CD8+ T cells in alopecia areata. Libraries were prepared by immunoSEQ multiplex PCR; TCRdb keeps only in-frame clonotypes and omits some of them. Here the sample spans about 190,000 clones, approximately 67% being singletons. The material was CD4+ T cells sorted from blood, obtained around week 47, from a patient treated with tofacitinib. The source is a human donor with alopecia areata. CDR3s include the opening cysteine and the closing phenylalanine or tryptophan. The D gene is left open where the match is weak. Clone size is not always given. Where it is, it says once, few, many or a class for expanded clones.

v_call	clone_size	d_call	j_call	cdr3_aa	cdr3_nt
TRBV12-5	NA	NA	TRBJ2-7	CASGLVVGAHYEQYF	TGTGCTAGTGGTTTGGTAGTTGGGGCCCACTACGAGCAGTACTTC
TRBV7-8	NA	TRBD1	TRBJ2-7	CASSLGGFGTGSYEQYF	TGTGCCAGCAGCTTGGGGGGTTTTGGGACAGGGTCCTACGAGCAGTACTTC
TRBV6-5	NA	NA	TRBJ2-2	CASSYLQGGIGELFF	TGTGCCAGCAGTTACTTACAGGGAGGCATCGGGGAGCTGTTTTTT
TRBV29-1	few	NA	TRBJ1-5	CSAPGGGVVSNQPQHF	TGCAGCGCCCCGGGAGGGGGAGTTGTTAGCAATCAGCCCCAGCATTTT
TRBV6-4	NA	NA	TRBJ2-3	CASSEEGVGVPTDTQYF	TGTGCCAGCAGTGAAGAAGGGGTTGGAGTTCCCACAGATACGCAGTATTTT
TRBV2	NA	NA	TRBJ2-5	CASSAGEHEETQYF	TGTGCCAGCAGTGCGGGGGAACACGAAGAGACCCAGTACTTC
TRBV15	NA	TRBD1	TRBJ1-4	CATSTGSGGEKLFF	TGTGCCACCAGCACGGGGTCAGGGGGGGAAAAACTGTTTTTT
TRBV4-3	NA	NA	TRBJ1-5	CASSQDLRAYQPQHF	TGCGCCAGCAGCCAAGATCTCCGGGCTTATCAGCCCCAGCATTTT
TRBV20-1	NA	NA	TRBJ1-5	CSARGQPQHF	TGCAGTGCTAGGGGTCAGCCCCAGCATTTT
TRBV20-1	NA	NA	TRBJ2-1	CSARAHNEQFF	TGCAGTGCTAGAGCGCACAATGAGCAGTTCTTC
TRBV9	NA	NA	TRBJ2-1	CASSVGTYNEQFF	TGTGCCAGCAGCGTAGGGACCTACAATGAGCAGTTCTTC
TRBV25-1	NA	NA	TRBJ2-1	CASSEFWGQFF	TGTGCCAGCAGTGAATTTTGGGGGCAGTTCTTC
TRBV5-6	NA	TRBD1	TRBJ2-5	CASSLGQGKGETQYF	TGTGCCAGCAGCTTGGGACAGGGAAAGGGAGAGACCCAGTACTTC
TRBV27	NA	TRBD1	TRBJ2-5	CASSLQGAGNLEETQYF	TGTGCCAGCAGTTTACAGGGGGCGGGGAACTTAGAAGAGACCCAGTACTTC
TRBV10-3	NA	NA	TRBJ2-3	CAISESRATSTDTQYF	TGTGCCATCAGTGAGTCGCGCGCGACTAGCACAGATACGCAGTATTTT
TRBV27	few	TRBD1	TRBJ1-2	CASSGGTANYGYTF	TGTGCCAGCAGTGGAGGGACAGCCAACTATGGCTACACCTTC
TRBV25-1	few	TRBD1	TRBJ2-7	CASSPDPDRPSSYEQYF	TGTGCCAGCAGTCCGGACCCGGACAGGCCGAGCTCCTACGAGCAGTACTTC
TRBV30	NA	NA	TRBJ1-1	CAWRVGGDTEAFF	TGTGCCTGGAGAGTAGGTGGGGACACTGAAGCTTTCTTT
TRBV19	few	NA	TRBJ2-1	CASSMINEQFF	TGTGCCAGTAGTATGATCAATGAGCAGTTCTTC
TRBV2	NA	NA	TRBJ1-2	CASSEAEGNYGYTF	TGTGCCAGCAGTGAAGCTGAGGGGAACTATGGCTACACCTTC
TRBV29-1	NA	NA	TRBJ2-3	CSVVAGADTQYF	TGCAGCGTTGTCGCTGGGGCAGATACGCAGTATTTT
TRBV30	NA	NA	TRBJ2-5	CAWSHGVGRETQYF	TGTGCCTGGAGCCATGGGGTAGGAAGGGAGACCCAGTACTTC
TRBV29-1	NA	NA	TRBJ2-7	CSVNLDSLTQYF	TGCAGCGTTAATTTAGACAGTCTAACGCAGTACTTC
TRBV18	NA	NA	TRBJ2-5	CASSPPGPQETQYF	TGTGCCAGCTCACCTCCCGGGCCTCAAGAGACCCAGTACTTC
TRBV6-5	NA	NA	TRBJ2-7	CASSPGGTIFYEQYF	TGTGCCAGCAGCCCCGGGGGCACGATTTTCTACGAGCAGTACTTC
TRBV4-1	NA	TRBD1	TRBJ1-4	CASSHPRDRGKLFF	TGCGCCAGCAGCCACCCCCGGGACAGAGGAAAACTGTTTTTT
TRBV4-3	few	NA	TRBJ1-2	CASSQAGARYGYTF	TGCGCCAGCAGCCAAGCCGGGGCGCGCTATGGCTACACCTTC
TRBV29-1	few	NA	TRBJ2-1	CSVGQGSTYNEQFF	TGCAGCGTTGGGCAGGGCAGTACTTACAATGAGCAGTTCTTC
TRBV6-5	NA	NA	TRBJ2-6	CASRSEDSGANVLTF	TGTGCCAGCAGGAGTGAGGACTCTGGGGCCAACGTCCTGACTTTC
TRBV5-1	NA	TRBD2	TRBJ2-5	CASSSNGLAGGSETQYF	TGCGCCAGCAGCTCCAATGGACTAGCGGGGGGAAGTGAGACCCAGTACTTC
TRBV9	NA	NA	TRBJ1-5	CASSAGAGYEQPQHF	TGTGCCAGCAGCGCGGGGGCAGGGTACGAACAGCCCCAGCATTTT
TRBV30	NA	NA	TRBJ2-7	CAWTLRGPEQYF	TGTGCCTGGACTTTGCGGGGCCCCGAGCAGTACTTC
TRBV11-2	NA	TRBD2	TRBJ2-7	CASSLELVPGTSYEQYF	TGTGCCAGCAGCTTAGAATTGGTCCCGGGGACTAGTTACGAGCAGTACTTC
TRBV7-9	few	NA	TRBJ2-1	CASSFYDEQFF	TGTGCCAGCAGCTTTTACGATGAGCAGTTCTTC
TRBV27	NA	NA	TRBJ2-3	CASSREDTQYF	TGTGCCAGCAGTCGCGAGGATACGCAGTATTTT
TRBV15	NA	NA	TRBJ1-1	CATSPPVARNTEAFF	TGTGCCACCAGCCCCCCCGTTGCTCGGAACACTGAAGCTTTCTTT
TRBV7-2	many	NA	TRBJ1-1	CASTQNQMNTEAFF	TGTGCCAGCACCCAGAACCAAATGAACACTGAAGCTTTCTTT
TRBV30	few	TRBD2	TRBJ2-7	CAWSALAATYEQYF	TGTGCCTGGAGTGCCCTAGCGGCTACCTACGAGCAGTACTTC
TRBV2	NA	NA	TRBJ2-7	CASSDQAGQNEQYF	TGTGCCAGCAGTGATCAAGCAGGGCAAAACGAGCAGTACTTC
TRBV7-2	NA	NA	TRBJ2-3	CASSPWRDTQYF	TGTGCCAGCAGCCCGTGGCGGGATACGCAGTATTTT
TRBV29-1	NA	NA	TRBJ2-3	CSVHGTYTDTQYF	TGCAGCGTCCACGGGACGTACACAGATACGCAGTATTTT
TRBV29-1	few	NA	TRBJ2-1	CSVVGLKFYNEQFF	TGCAGCGTTGTCGGACTAAAGTTCTACAATGAGCAGTTCTTC
TRBV30	NA	NA	TRBJ1-2	CAGRTRGYTF	TGTGCCGGGAGGACGAGGGGCTACACCTTC
TRBV25-1	NA	TRBD1	TRBJ1-2	CASSVAGTGYGYTF	TGTGCCAGCAGTGTAGCCGGGACAGGCTATGGCTACACCTTC
TRBV11-3	NA	NA	TRBJ2-7	CASSWTAGSYEQYF	TGTGCCAGCAGCTGGACAGCCGGCTCCTACGAGCAGTACTTC
TRBV2	once	NA	TRBJ1-6	CASSEPQGLYNSPLHF	TGTGCCAGCAGCGAGCCGCAGGGTCTCTATAATTCACCCCTCCACTTT
TRBV6-6	NA	NA	TRBJ1-2	CASTSQGGDMDGYTF	TGTGCCAGCACTTCCCAGGGTGGGGATATGGATGGCTACACCTTC
TRBV10-3	NA	NA	TRBJ2-5	CAISRTAYQETQYF	TGTGCCATCAGCCGAACAGCTTACCAAGAGACCCAGTACTTC
TRBV11-3	NA	NA	TRBJ2-2	CASSLRENTGELFF	TGTGCCAGCAGCTTAAGGGAGAACACCGGGGAGCTGTTTTTT
TRBV10-3	few	NA	TRBJ2-6	CAISESSGSGANVLTF	TGTGCCATCAGTGAGTCGTCGGGCTCTGGGGCCAACGTCCTGACTTTC
TRBV11-1	few	NA	TRBJ2-3	CASCEGYTDTQYF	TGTGCCAGCTGCGAGGGGTACACAGATACGCAGTATTTT
TRBV30	NA	TRBD1	TRBJ1-5	CAWSTRQGVLQPQHF	TGTGCCTGGAGTACCCGACAGGGAGTGTTGCAGCCCCAGCATTTT
TRBV6-1	NA	TRBD1	TRBJ1-1	CASSELQGAGEAFF	TGTGCCAGCAGTGAACTCCAGGGGGCCGGTGAAGCTTTCTTT
TRBV7-2	NA	TRBD1	TRBJ2-1	CASSLSHPGQGINEQFF	TGTGCCAGCAGCTTATCACATCCGGGACAGGGGATCAATGAGCAGTTCTTC
TRBV29-1	NA	NA	TRBJ2-3	CSVLWALGADTQYF	TGCAGCGTTCTGTGGGCCCTTGGGGCAGATACGCAGTATTTT
TRBV18	NA	NA	TRBJ1-5	CASSPAGGVQPQHF	TGTGCCAGCTCACCAGCGGGGGGAGTTCAGCCCCAGCATTTT
TRBV30	NA	NA	TRBJ1-2	CACQRPGNYGYTF	TGTGCCTGTCAGAGGCCCGGGAACTATGGCTACACCTTC